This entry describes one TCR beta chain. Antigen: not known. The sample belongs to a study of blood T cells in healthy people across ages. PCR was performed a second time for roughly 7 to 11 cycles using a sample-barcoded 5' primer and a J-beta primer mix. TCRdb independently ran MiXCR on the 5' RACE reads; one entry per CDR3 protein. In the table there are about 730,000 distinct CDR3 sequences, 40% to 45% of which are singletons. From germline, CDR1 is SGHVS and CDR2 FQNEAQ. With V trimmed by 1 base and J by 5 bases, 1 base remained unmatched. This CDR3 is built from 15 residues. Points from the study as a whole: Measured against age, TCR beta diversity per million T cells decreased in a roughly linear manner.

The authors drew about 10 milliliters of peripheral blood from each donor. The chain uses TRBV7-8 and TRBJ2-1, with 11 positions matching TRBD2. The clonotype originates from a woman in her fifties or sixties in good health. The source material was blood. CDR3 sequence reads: CASSLVAGGNNEQFF. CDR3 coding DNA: TGTGCCAGCAGCTTAGTAGCGGGAGGGAACAATGAGCAGTTCTTC.